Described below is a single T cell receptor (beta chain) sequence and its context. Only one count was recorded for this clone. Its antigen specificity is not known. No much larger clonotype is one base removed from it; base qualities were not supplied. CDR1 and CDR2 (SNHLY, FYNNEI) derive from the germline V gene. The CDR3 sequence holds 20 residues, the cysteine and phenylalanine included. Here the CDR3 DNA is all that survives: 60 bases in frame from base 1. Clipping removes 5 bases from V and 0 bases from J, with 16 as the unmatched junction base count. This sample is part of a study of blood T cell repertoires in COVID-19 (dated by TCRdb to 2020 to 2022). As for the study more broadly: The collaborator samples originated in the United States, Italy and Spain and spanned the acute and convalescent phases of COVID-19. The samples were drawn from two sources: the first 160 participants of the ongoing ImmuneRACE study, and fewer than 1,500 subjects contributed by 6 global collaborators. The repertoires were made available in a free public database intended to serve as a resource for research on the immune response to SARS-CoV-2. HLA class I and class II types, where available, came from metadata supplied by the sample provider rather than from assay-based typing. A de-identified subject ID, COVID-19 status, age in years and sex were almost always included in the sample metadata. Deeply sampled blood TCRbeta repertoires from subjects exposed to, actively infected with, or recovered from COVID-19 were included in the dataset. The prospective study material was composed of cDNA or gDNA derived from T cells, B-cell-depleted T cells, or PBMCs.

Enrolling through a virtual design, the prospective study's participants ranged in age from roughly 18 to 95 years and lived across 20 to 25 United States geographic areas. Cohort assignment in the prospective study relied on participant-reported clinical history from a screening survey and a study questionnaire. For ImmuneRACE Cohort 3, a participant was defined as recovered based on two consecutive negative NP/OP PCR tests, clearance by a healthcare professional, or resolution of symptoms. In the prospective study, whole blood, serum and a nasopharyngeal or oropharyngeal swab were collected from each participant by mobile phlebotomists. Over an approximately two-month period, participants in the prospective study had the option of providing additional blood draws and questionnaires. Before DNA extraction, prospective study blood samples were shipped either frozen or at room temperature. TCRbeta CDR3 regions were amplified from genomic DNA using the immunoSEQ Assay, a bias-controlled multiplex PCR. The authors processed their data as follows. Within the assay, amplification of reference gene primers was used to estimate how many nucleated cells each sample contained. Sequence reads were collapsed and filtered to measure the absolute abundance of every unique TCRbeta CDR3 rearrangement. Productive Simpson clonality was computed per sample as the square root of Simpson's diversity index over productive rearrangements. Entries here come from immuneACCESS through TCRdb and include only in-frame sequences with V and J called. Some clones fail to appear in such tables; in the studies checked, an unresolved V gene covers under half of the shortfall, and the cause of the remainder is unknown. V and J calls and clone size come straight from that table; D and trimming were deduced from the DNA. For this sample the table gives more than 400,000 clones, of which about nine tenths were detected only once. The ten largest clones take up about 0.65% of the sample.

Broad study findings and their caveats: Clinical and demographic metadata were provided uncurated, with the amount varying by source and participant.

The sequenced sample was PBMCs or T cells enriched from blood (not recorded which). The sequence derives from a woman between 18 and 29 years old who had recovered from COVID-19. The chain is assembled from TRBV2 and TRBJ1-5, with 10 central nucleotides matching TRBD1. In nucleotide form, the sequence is TGTGCCAGCAGTCATTCGTCCGGGACAGGGGAAACTTATAGCAATCAGCCCCAGCATTTT. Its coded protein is CASSHSSGTGETYSNQPQHF.